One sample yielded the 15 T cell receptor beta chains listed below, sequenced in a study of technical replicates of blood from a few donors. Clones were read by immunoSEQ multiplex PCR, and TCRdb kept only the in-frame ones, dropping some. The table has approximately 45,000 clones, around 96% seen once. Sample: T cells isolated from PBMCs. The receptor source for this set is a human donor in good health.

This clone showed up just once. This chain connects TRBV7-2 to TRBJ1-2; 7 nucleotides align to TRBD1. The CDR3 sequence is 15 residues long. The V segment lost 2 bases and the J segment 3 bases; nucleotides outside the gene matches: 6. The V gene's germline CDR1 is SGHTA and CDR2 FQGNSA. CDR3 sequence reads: CASSLPQGVYYGYTF. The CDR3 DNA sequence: TGTGCCAGCAGCTTACCGCAGGGGGTTTACTATGGCTACACCTTC. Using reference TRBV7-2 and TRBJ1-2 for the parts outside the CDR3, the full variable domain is GAGVSQSPSNKVTEKGKDVELRCDPISGHTALYWYRQSLGQGLEFLIYFQGNSAPDKSGLPSDRFSAERTGGSVSTLTIQRTQQEDSAVYLCASSLPQGVYYGYTFGSGTRLTVV.

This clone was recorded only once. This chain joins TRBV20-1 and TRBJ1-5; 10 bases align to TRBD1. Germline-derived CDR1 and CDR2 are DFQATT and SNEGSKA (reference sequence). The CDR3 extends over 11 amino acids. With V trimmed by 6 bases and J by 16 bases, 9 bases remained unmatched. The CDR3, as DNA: TGCAGTGCGATGACAGGGGGCCTGAATCATTTT. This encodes CSAMTGGLNHF.

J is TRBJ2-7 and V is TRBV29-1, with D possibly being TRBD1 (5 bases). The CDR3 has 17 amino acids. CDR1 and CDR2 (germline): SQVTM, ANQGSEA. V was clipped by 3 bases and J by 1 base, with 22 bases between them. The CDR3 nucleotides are TGCAGCGTTGATGGTCTTCAGGGTAGTTATGGTTCCTACGAGCAGTACTTC. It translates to CSVDGLQGSYGSYEQYF.

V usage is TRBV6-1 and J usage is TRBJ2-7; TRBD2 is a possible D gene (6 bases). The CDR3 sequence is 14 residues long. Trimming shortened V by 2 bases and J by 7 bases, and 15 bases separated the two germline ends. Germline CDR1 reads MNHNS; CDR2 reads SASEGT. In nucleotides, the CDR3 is TGTGCCAGCAGTGAATTGCCCCTTAGCGGAGAGCAGTACTTC. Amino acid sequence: CASSELPLSGEQYF.

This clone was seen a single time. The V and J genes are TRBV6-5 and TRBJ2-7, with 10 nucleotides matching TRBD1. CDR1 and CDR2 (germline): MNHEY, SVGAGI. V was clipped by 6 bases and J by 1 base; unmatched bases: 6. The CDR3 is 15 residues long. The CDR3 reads CASRRGQGPSYEQYF. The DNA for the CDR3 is TGTGCCAGCAGGCGGGGACAGGGGCCTTCCTACGAGCAGTACTTC.

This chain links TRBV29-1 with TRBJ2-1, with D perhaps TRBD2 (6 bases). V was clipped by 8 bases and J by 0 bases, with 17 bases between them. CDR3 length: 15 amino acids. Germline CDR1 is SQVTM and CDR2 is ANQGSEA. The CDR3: CSYPGSVFSYNEQFF. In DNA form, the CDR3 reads TGCAGCTACCCCGGGAGCGTCTTCTCCTACAATGAGCAGTTCTTC.

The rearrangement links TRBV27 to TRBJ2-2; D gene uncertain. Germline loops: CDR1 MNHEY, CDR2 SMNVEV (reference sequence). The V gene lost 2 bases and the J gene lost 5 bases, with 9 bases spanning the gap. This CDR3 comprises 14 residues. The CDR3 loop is CASSLGLQTGELFF. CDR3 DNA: TGTGCCAGCAGTTTAGGGCTTCAAACCGGGGAGCTGTTTTTT.

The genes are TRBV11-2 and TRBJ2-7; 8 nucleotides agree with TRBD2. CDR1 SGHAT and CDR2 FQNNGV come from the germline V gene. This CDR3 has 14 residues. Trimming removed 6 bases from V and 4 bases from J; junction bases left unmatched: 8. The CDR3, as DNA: TGTGCCAGCAGGTGGGCGGGGGGAAGGTACGAGCAGTACTTC. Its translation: CASRWAGGRYEQYF.

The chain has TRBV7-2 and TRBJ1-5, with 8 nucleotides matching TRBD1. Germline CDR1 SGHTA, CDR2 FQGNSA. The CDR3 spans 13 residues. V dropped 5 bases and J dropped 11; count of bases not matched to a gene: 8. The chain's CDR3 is CASSTARDRSQHF. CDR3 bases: TGTGCCAGCAGCACCGCCCGGGACAGGTCCCAGCATTTT.

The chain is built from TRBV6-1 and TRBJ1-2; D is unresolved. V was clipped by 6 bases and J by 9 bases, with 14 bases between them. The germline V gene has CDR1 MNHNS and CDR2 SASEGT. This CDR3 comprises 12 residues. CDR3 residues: CASRDSGASYTF. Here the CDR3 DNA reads TGTGCCAGCAGGGATAGCGGAGCAAGCTACACCTTC.

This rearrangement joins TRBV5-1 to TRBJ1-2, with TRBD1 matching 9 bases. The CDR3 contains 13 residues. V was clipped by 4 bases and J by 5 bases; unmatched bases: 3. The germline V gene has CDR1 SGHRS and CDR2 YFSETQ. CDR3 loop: CASSLDRGYGYTF. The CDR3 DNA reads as TGCGCCAGCAGCCTTGACAGGGGGTATGGCTACACCTTC.

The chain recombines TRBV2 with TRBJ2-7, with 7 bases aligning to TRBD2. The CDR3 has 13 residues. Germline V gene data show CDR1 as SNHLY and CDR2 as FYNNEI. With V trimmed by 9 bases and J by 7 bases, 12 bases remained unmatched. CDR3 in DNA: TGTGCCAGAGAAACGCCGGGAGCGGGGGAGCAGTACTTC. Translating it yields CARETPGAGEQYF. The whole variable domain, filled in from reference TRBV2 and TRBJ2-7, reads EPEVTQTPSHQVTQMGQEVILRCVPISNHLYFYWYRQILGQKVEFLVSFYNNEISEKSEIFDDQFSVERPDGSNFTLKIRSTKLEDSAMYFCARETPGAGEQYFGPGTRLTVT.

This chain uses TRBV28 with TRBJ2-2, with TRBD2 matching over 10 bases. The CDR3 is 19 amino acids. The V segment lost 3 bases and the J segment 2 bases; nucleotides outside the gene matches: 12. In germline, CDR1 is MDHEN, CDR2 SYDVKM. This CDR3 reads CASSFSGLADLSNTGELFF. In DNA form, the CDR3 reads TGTGCCAGCAGTTTCTCTGGACTAGCGGACCTATCCAACACCGGGGAGCTGTTTTTT.

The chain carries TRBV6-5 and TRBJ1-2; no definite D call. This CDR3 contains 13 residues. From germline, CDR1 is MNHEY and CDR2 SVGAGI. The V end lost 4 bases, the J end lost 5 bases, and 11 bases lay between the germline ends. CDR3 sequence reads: CASSFYRGYGYTF. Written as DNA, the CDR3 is TGTGCCAGCAGTTTCTACAGAGGGTATGGCTACACCTTC.

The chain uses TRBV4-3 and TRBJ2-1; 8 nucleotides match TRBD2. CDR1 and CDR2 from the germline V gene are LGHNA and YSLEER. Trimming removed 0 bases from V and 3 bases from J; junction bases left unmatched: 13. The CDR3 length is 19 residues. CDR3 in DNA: TGCGCCAGCAGCCAAGAATTACCTTCTCTAGCGGGTTTCTACAATGAGCAGTTCTTC. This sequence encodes CASSQELPSLAGFYNEQFF.